These 2 T cell receptor beta chains were all obtained from the same sample, sequenced in a study of response to subunit inactivated influenza vaccine. TCRdb itself ran the RT-PCR reads through MiXCR, one entry per CDR3 protein. Here the sample spans 500,000 to 750,000 distinct CDR3 sequences, 12% to 15% being singletons. Specimen: PBMCs from blood, collected roughly 13 days after vaccination. The origin of the receptors is a man aged 50-59 years who received an inactivated influenza vaccine.

The chain carries TRBV4-3 and TRBJ2-4; possible D gene TRBD1, 5 bases. Per germline, CDR1 LGHNA and CDR2 YSLEER. This CDR3 is 15 amino acids long. V dropped 0 bases and J dropped 5 bases, with 11 bases sitting between them. CDR3 coding DNA: TGCGCCAGCAGCCAAGAGCCAGGGCTACAAAACATTCAGTACTTC. Translated, it gives CASSQEPGLQNIQYF.

This clonotype was counted a few times. The chain has TRBV11-2 and TRBJ1-1; no definite D call. The CDR3 runs 14 residues. Germline values: CDR1 SGHAT, CDR2 FQNNGV. V dropped 0 bases and J dropped 5 bases, with 10 bases sitting between them. CDR3 residues: CASSLDVGWTEAFF. CDR3 sequence (DNA): TGTGCCAGCAGCTTAGACGTGGGCTGGACTGAAGCTTTCTTT. The full variable domain, rest sourced from reference TRBV11-2 and TRBJ1-1, is EAGVAQSPRYKIIEKRQSVAFWCNPISGHATLYWYQQILGQGPKLLIQFQNNGVVDDSQLPKDRFSAERLKGVDSTLKIQPAKLEDSAVYLCASSLDVGWTEAFFGQGTRLTVV.